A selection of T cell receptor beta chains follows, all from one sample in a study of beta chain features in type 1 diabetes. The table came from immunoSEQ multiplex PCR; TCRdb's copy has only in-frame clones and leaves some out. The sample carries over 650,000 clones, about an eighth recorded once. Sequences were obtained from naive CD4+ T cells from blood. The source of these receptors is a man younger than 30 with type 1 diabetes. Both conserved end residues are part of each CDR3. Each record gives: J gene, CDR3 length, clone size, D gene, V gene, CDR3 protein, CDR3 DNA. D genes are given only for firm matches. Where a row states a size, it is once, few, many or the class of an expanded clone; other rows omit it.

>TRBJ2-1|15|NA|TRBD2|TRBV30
CAWSRGRGAYNEQFF
TGTGCCTGGAGTCGGGGCCGGGGGGCCTACAATGAGCAGTTCTTC
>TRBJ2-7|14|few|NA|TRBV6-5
CASSYSLGLYEQYF
TGTGCCAGCAGTTACTCCTTAGGGTTGTACGAGCAGTACTTC
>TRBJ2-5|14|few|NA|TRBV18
CASSPGTSQETQYF
TGTGCCAGCTCGCCCGGGACATCGCAAGAGACCCAGTACTTC
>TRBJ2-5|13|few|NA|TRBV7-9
CASSLSSQETQYF
TGTGCCAGCAGCTTAAGCAGCCAAGAGACCCAGTACTTC
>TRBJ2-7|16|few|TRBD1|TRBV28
CASISGDRVRTYEQYF
TGTGCCAGCATCTCTGGGGACAGGGTCAGGACCTACGAGCAGTACTTC
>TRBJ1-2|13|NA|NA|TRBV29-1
CSVFLDTENGYTF
TGCAGCGTCTTCCTAGACACCGAGAATGGCTACACCTTC
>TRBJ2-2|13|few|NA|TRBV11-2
CASSLVETGELFF
TGTGCCAGCAGCTTAGTAGAGACCGGGGAGCTGTTTTTT
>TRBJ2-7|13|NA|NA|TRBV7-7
CASSLGREDEQYF
TGTGCTAGCAGCTTGGGCAGGGAGGACGAGCAGTACTTC
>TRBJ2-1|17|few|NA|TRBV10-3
CAISESGGVGVYNEQFF
TGTGCCATCAGTGAGTCAGGGGGAGTGGGGGTTTACAATGAGCAGTTCTTC
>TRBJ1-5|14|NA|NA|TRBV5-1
CASSLQGGDQPQHF
TGCGCCAGCAGCTTACAGGGAGGGGATCAGCCCCAGCATTTT